One sample yielded the 2 T cell receptor beta chains listed below, sequenced in a study of cytomegalovirus exposure and HLA in healthy donors. Researchers ran the PCR with 60 Vbeta and 13 Jbeta primers. The table came from immunoSEQ multiplex PCR; TCRdb's copy has only in-frame clones and leaves some out. The sample includes roughly 100,000 clones, 75% seen only once; the top ten take more than 9%. Source material: PBMCs. The receptors were sampled from a man aged 45 to 65 in good health and CMV-seronegative.

V gene TRBV10-3 combines with J gene TRBJ1-5; 7 bases line up with TRBD1. Germline V gives CDR1 ENHRY, CDR2 SYGVKD. This CDR3 has 14 amino acids. J was trimmed by 5 bases and V by 3 bases; bases with no gene match: 4. The CDR3 nucleotides read TGTGCCATCAGTGACCAGGGGGGCGATCAGCCCCAGCATTTT. Residues: CAISDQGGDQPQHF.

The V gene is TRBV5-1, the J gene TRBJ2-4; the D gene is possibly TRBD2 (5 bases). From germline, CDR1 is SGHRS and CDR2 YFSETQ. The CDR3 spans 13 residues. V gave up 6 bases and J gave up 5 bases, with 12 bases separating them. As DNA, the CDR3 is TGCGCCAGCACCCCTAGAGGGCAAAACATTCAGTACTTC. It is translated as CASTPRGQNIQYF.